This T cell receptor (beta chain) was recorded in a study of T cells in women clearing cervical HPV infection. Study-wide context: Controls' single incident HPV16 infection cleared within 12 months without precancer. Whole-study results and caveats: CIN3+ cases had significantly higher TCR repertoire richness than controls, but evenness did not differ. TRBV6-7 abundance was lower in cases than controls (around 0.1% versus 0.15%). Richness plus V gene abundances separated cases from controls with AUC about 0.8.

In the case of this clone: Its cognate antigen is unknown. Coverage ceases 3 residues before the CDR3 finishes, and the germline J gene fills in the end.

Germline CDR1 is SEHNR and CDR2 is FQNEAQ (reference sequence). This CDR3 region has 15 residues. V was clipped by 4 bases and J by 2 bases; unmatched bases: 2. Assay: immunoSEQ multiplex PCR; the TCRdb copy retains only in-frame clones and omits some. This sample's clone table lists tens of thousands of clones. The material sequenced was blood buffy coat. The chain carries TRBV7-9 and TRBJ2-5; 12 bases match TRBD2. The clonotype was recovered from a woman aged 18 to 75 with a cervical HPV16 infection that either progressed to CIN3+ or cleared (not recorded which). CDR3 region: CASSYLAGGQETQYF. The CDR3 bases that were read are TGTGCCAGCAGCTACCTAGCGGGGGGGCAAGAGACC.